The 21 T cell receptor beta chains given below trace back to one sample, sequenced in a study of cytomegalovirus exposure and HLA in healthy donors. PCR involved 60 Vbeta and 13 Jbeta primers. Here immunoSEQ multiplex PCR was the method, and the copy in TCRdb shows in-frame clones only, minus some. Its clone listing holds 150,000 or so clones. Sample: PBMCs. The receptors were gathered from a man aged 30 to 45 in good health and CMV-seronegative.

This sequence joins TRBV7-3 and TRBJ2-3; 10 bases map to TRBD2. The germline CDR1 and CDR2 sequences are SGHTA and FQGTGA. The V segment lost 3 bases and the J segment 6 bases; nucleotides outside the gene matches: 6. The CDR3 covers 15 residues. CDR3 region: CASSFISGRNDTQYF. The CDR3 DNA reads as TGTGCCAGCAGCTTTATTAGCGGGAGGAATGATACGCAGTATTTT.

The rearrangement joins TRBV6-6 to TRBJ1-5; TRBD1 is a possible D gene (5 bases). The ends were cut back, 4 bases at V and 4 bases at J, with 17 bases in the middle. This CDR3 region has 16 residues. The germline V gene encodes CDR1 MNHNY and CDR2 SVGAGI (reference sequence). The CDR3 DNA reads TGTGCCAGCAGTTCCCAGGGTAAAGGAAAGAATCAGCCCCAGCATTTT. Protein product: CASSSQGKGKNQPQHF.

DNA of the CDR3: TGTGCCAGTAGTCCTGTAGGGGTTGGCTATGGCTACACCTTC. As protein: CASSPVGVGYGYTF. The rearrangement joins TRBV19 to TRBJ1-2; possible D gene TRBD1, 5 bases. Germline V gives CDR1 LNHDA, CDR2 SQIVND (reference sequence). This CDR3 is built from 14 residues. Trimming cost V 5 bases and J 4 bases, with 14 bases left between them. Using reference TRBV19 and TRBJ1-2 for the parts outside the CDR3, the full variable domain is DGGITQSPKYLFRKEGQNVTLSCEQNLNHDAMYWYRQDPGQGLRLIYYSQIVNDFQKGDIAEGYSVSREKKESFPLTVTSAQKNPTAFYLCASSPVGVGYGYTFGSGTRLTVV.

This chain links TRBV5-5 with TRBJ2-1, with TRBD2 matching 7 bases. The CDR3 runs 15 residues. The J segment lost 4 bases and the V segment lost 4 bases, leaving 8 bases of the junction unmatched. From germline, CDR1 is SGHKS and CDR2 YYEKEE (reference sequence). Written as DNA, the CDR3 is TGTGCCAGCAGCCCATCTAGCGGACCTTACAATGAGCAGTTCTTC. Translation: CASSPSSGPYNEQFF.

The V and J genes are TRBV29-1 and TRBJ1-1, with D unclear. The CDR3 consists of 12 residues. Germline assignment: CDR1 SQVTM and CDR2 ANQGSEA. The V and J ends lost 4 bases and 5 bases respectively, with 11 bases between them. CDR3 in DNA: TGCAGCGTTGTTGTGGGAGGAACTGAAGCTTTCTTT. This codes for CSVVVGGTEAFF.

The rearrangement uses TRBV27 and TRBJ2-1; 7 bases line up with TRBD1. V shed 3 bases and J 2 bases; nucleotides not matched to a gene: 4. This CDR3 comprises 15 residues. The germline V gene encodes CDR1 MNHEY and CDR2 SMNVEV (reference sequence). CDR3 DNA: TGTGCCAGCAGTTTCACAGGGGCAACCTACAATGAGCAGTTCTTC. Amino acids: CASSFTGATYNEQFF.

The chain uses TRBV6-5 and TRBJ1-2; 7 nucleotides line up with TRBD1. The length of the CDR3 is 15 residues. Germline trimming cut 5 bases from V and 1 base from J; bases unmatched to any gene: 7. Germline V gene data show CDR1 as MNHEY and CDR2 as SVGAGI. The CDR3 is CASSSQRQGNYGYTF. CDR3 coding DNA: TGTGCCAGCAGTAGTCAACGACAGGGTAACTATGGCTACACCTTC.

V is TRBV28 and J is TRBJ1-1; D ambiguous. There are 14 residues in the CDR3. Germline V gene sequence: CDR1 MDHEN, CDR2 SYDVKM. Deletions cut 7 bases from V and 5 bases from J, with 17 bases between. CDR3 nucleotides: TGTGCCAGCAAGTTACAAGGAAGGGAGACTGAAGCTTTCTTT. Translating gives CASKLQGRETEAFF.

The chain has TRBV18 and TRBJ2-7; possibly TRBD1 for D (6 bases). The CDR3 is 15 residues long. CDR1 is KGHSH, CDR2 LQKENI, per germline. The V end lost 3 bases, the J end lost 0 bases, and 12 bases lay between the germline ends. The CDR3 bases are TGTGCCAGCTCACCGTCCGGGACACTCTCCTACGAGCAGTACTTC. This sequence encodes CASSPSGTLSYEQYF.

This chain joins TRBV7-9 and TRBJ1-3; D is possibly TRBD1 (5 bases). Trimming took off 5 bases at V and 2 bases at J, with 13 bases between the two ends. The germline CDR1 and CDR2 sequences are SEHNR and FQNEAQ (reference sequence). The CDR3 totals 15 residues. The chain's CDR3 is CASSPRGGAGNTIYF. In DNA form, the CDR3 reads TGTGCCAGCAGCCCCCGAGGAGGGGCTGGAAACACCATATATTTT. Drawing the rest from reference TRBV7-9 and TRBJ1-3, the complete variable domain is DTGVSQNPRHKITKRGQNVTFRCDPISEHNRLYWYRQTLGQGPEFLTYFQNEAQLEKSRLLSDRFSAERPKGSFSTLEIQRTEQGDSAMYLCASSPRGGAGNTIYFGEGSWLTVV.

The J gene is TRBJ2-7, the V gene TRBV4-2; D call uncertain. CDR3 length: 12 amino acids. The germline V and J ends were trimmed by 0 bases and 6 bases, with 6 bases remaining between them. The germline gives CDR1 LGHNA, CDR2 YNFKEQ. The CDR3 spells CASSQDASEQYF. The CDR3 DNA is TGTGCCAGCAGCCAAGACGCCAGCGAGCAGTACTTC.

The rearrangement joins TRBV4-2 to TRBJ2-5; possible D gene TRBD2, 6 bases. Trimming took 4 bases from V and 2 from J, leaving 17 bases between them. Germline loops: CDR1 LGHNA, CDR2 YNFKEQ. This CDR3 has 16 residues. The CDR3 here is CASSPLTSGPQETQYF. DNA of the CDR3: TGTGCCAGCAGCCCCTTGACTAGTGGCCCACAAGAGACCCAGTACTTC.

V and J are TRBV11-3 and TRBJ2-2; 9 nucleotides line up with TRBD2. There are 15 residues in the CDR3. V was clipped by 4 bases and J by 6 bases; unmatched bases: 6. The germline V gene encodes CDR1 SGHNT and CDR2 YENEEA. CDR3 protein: CASSSGLALAGELFF. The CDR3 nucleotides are TGTGCCAGCAGCTCGGGACTAGCTCTGGCCGGGGAGCTGTTTTTT.

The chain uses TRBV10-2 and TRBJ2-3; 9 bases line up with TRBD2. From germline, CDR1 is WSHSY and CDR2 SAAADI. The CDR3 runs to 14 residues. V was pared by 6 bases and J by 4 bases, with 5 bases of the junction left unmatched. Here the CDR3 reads CASSSGRIADTQYF. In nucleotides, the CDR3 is TGCGCCAGCAGCAGCGGGAGGATCGCAGATACGCAGTATTTT.

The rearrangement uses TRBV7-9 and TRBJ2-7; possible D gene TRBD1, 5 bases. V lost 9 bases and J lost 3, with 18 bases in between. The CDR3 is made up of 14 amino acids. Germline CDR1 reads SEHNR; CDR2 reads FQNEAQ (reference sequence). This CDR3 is CASKIGHAVYEQYF. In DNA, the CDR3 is TGTGCCAGTAAAATCGGACACGCAGTCTACGAGCAGTACTTC.

The CDR3 protein is CAISPTGNGVTGELFF. DNA for the CDR3: TGTGCCATCAGTCCCACAGGGAATGGGGTCACCGGGGAGCTGTTTTTT. The V gene is TRBV10-3, the J gene TRBJ2-2; D might be TRBD1 (6 bases). Trimming pared 5 bases from V and 4 bases from J, leaving 17 bases between. The germline gives CDR1 ENHRY, CDR2 SYGVKD. There are 16 residues in the CDR3.

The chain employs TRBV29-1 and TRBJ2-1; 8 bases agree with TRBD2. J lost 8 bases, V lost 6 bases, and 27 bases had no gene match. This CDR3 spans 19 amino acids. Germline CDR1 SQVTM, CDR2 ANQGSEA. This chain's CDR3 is CSVTPSREALEARRDEQFF. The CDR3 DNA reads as TGCAGCGTCACTCCCTCGCGGGAGGCCCTGGAGGCGAGGCGAGATGAGCAGTTCTTC.

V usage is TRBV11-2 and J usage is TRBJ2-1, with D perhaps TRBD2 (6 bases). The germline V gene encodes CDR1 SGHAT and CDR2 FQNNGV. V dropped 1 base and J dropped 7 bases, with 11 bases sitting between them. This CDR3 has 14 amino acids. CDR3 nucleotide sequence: TGTGCCAGCAGCTTAGTTCGGGGGAGGAATGAGCAGTTCTTC. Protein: CASSLVRGRNEQFF.

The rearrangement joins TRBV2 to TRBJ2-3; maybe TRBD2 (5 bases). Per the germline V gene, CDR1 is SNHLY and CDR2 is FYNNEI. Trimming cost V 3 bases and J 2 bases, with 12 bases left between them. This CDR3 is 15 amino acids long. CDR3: CASSDPLDNTDTQYF. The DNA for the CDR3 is TGTGCCAGCAGTGACCCACTAGATAACACAGATACGCAGTATTTT.

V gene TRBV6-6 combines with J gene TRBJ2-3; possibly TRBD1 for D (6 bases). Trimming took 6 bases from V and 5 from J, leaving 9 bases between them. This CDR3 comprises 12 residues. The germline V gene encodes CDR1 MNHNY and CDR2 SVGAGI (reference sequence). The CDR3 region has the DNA TGTGCCAGCAGCTTGACAGGAGATACGCAGTATTTT. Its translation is CASSLTGDTQYF.

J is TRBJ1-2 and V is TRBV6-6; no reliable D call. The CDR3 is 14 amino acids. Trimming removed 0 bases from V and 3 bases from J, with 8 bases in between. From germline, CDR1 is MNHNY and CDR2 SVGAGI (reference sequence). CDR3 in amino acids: CASSYSQDHYGYTF. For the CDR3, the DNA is TGTGCCAGCAGTTACTCTCAGGATCACTATGGCTACACCTTC.